A single T cell receptor (beta chain) is shown here with its context. Its antigen remains unidentified. The sample is drawn from a study of T-cell memory formation after mild COVID-19. Study-wide background: Clustering of TCRs was largely donor specific.

TCRdb re-analysed the 5' RACE reads in MiXCR, keeping a single row per CDR3 protein. The table lists hundreds of thousands of distinct CDR3 sequences, around 27% of them singletons. After removal of 5 bases from V and 4 bases from J, the junction contained 7 bases not matched to a gene. Germline-derived CDR1 and CDR2 are SGHTA and FQGNSA. This CDR3 contains 15 residues. Study-level findings and limits: Later expanders leaned CD4+, whereas clones that contracted between day 15 and 85 were balanced CD4/CD8.

The TCR originated in an adult woman who had mild COVID-19 (a few samples of this study predate the infection). Cell type and time point are not known. Sequencing was carried out using PBMCs or a T cell subset sorted from them (not recorded which). V gene TRBV7-2 combines with J gene TRBJ2-5; 10 nucleotides match TRBD1. The CDR3 sequence: CASSTTGGVSETQYF. DNA for the CDR3: TGTGCCAGCAGCACGACAGGGGGCGTTTCAGAGACCCAGTACTTC.